This TCR beta chain is from a study of T cell responses to AZD1222 COVID-19 vaccine. This CDR3 region has 15 residues. Germline loops: CDR1 SGDLS, CDR2 YYNGEE. V lost 0 bases, J lost 0 bases, and 9 bases lay in between. This clone has more than one count but fewer than ten. Only in-frame clones appear in the TCRdb table, and some are missing; sequencing was by immunoSEQ multiplex PCR. The table shows roughly 180,000 clones, with around 90% occurring only once. The rearrangement uses TRBV9 and TRBJ1-1; D gene uncertain. This clonotype was sampled from an adult in good health. The source was peripheral blood, collected on day 0 of AZD1222 vaccination. CDR3 region: CASSVGLELNTEAFF. CDR3 in DNA: TGTGCCAGCAGCGTAGGGTTGGAGTTGAACACTGAAGCTTTCTTT.